The 17 T cell receptor beta chains below come from one sample, sequenced in a study of sequential checkpoint blockade in melanoma. TCRdb's table, derived via immunoSEQ multiplex PCR, lists solely in-frame clones and lacks some. The table lists 13,000 to 15,000 clones, over 60% of them singletons. The sample's treatment: randomized to nivolumab then ipilimumab (arm A) or the reverse (arm B). The sample in question was CD8+ T cells sorted from blood (inferred from file names), obtained from a patient given nivolumab and ipilimumab in sequence. Receptor source: a human donor with melanoma.

This clone was picked up a small number of times. The rearrangement joins TRBV15 to TRBJ2-5; D is perhaps TRBD1 (6 bases). The CDR3 has 14 amino acids. V was pared by 9 bases and J by 5 bases, with 19 bases between. The germline gives CDR1 LNHNV, CDR2 YYDKDF (reference sequence). The CDR3 region is CATSWGRGGETQYF. DNA of the CDR3: TGTGCCACTTCTTGGGGCAGGGGCGGGGAGACCCAGTACTTC. The whole variable domain, filled in from reference TRBV15 and TRBJ2-5, reads DAMVIQNPRYQVTQFGKPVTLSCSQTLNHNVMYWYQQKSSQAPKLLFHYYDKDFNNEADTPDNFQSRRPNTSFCFLDIRSPGLGDTAMYLCATSWGRGGETQYFGPGTRLLVL.

The chain has TRBV4-1 and TRBJ1-2; the D is unclear. The germline CDR1 and CDR2 sequences are MGHRA and YSYEKL. V gave up 0 bases and J gave up 6 bases, with 17 bases separating them. The length of the CDR3 is 16 residues. The CDR3 protein is CASSQDLPSGSNGYTF. Written as DNA, the CDR3 is TGCGCCAGCAGCCAAGACCTCCCGTCGGGGTCGAATGGCTACACCTTC.

The rearrangement links TRBV27 to TRBJ2-1; perhaps TRBD1 as D (6 bases). Germline CDR1 and CDR2: MNHEY and SMNVEV (reference sequence). The CDR3 totals 13 residues. V was clipped by 3 bases and J by 4 bases, with 7 bases between them. CDR3 in amino acids: CASSFGQYNEQFF. In DNA, the CDR3 is TGTGCCAGCAGTTTTGGACAGTACAATGAGCAGTTCTTC.

The chain joins TRBV4-2 to TRBJ2-3; TRBD2 matches at 10 bases. CDR1 is LGHNA and CDR2 is YNFKEQ in the germline V gene. V lost 1 base and J lost 4; bases outside the gene matches: 5. The CDR3 covers 16 residues. The CDR3 DNA reads as TGTGCCAGCAGCCAAGGGAGCGGGGGGGCCGCAGATACGCAGTATTTT. Its protein product is CASSQGSGGAADTQYF.

The chain is built from TRBV27 and TRBJ2-2; 12 bases are shared with TRBD2. V was pared by 6 bases and J by 7 bases, with 9 bases of the junction left unmatched. The CDR3 covers 16 residues. CDR1 MNHEY and CDR2 SMNVEV come from the germline V gene (reference sequence). In DNA form, the CDR3 reads TGTGCCAGCAGACTAGCGGGAGGCCTGCTTGGCGGGGAGCTGTTTTTT. This translates into CASRLAGGLLGGELFF.

The chain recombines TRBV6-5 with TRBJ2-7; possible D gene TRBD2, 7 bases. The CDR3 is 14 amino acids. V dropped 8 bases and J dropped 2 bases, with 16 bases sitting between them. CDR1 and CDR2 from the germline V gene are MNHEY and SVGAGI. The CDR3 is CASGPGGGPYEQYF. CDR3 DNA sequence: TGTGCCAGCGGCCCGGGGGGCGGTCCCTACGAGCAGTACTTC.

This clone was detected only a few times. The likely explanation is a read error, given a far larger clone one base away. The sample carries other DNA sequences with the same CDR3. V gene TRBV7-2 combines with J gene TRBJ1-2, with TRBD1 matching 9 bases. This CDR3 is 16 amino acids long. J lost 8 bases, V lost 2 bases, and 12 bases had no gene match. Germline CDR1 reads SGHTA; CDR2 reads FQGNSA. The CDR3 reads CASSLTPPRQGEGYTF. The DNA of the CDR3 is TGTGCCAGCAGCTTAACCCCACCACGACAGGGGGAAGGCTACACCTTC. Combining the CDR3 with reference TRBV7-2 and TRBJ1-2 gives the whole variable domain GAGVSQSPSNKVTEKGKDVELRCDPISGHTALYWYRQSLGQGLEFLIYFQGNSAPDKSGLPSDRFSAERTGGSVSTLTIQRTQQEDSAVYLCASSLTPPRQGEGYTFGSGTRLTVV.

The gene calls are TRBV9 and TRBJ1-2; 11 bases match TRBD1. Germline V gene sequence: CDR1 SGDLS, CDR2 YYNGEE. The V gene end was trimmed by 3 bases and the J gene end by 7 bases; junction bases not matched to a gene: 8. The CDR3 extends over 15 amino acids. The CDR3 DNA is TGTGCCAGCAGCGGCCTAGGACAGGGGGCAGGTGGCTACACCTTC. Protein sequence: CASSGLGQGAGGYTF.

This rearrangement joins TRBV7-9 to TRBJ2-1, with TRBD2 matching 7 bases. The CDR3 has 14 residues. In germline, CDR1 is SEHNR, CDR2 FQNEAQ (reference sequence). The V gene end was trimmed by 3 bases and the J gene end by 5 bases; junction bases not matched to a gene: 4. The CDR3 sequence: CASSFRTSHNEQFF. The CDR3 nucleotides read TGTGCCAGCAGCTTCCGGACTAGTCACAATGAGCAGTTCTTC.

The gene calls are TRBV5-1 and TRBJ2-7, with 8 positions matching TRBD2. The CDR3 extends over 15 amino acids. V shed 0 bases and J 2 bases; nucleotides not matched to a gene: 4. The V gene's germline CDR1 is SGHRS and CDR2 YFSETQ. CDR3 nucleotide sequence: TGCGCCAGCAGCTTGGCCAGCGGGAGAACCTACGAGCAGTACTTC. Its protein is CASSLASGRTYEQYF.

The CDR3 DNA reads TGTGCCAGCAGCTTAGCGGCCAGCGGGGCGTACTACAATGAGCAGTTCTTC. Its translation: CASSLAASGAYYNEQFF. This sequence joins TRBV7-6 and TRBJ2-1; 7 bases align to TRBD2. Losses at the gene ends were 0 bases for V and 3 bases for J; bases not matched to a gene: 8. This CDR3 contains 17 residues. Germline V gives CDR1 SGHVS, CDR2 FNYEAQ.

A single count supports this clone. This rearrangement joins TRBV7-6 to TRBJ2-5; possible D gene TRBD2, 6 bases. The CDR3 is 15 residues long. V shed 5 bases and J shed 9 bases, with 22 bases lying between them. Per the germline V gene, CDR1 is SGHVS and CDR2 is FNYEAQ. CDR3 residues: CASSPSAPGWEAQYF. Here the CDR3 DNA reads TGTGCCAGCAGCCCCTCGGCACCGGGGTGGGAGGCCCAGTACTTC.

V gene TRBV15 combines with J gene TRBJ2-7; no firm D call. The V end lost 5 bases, the J end lost 0 bases, and 5 bases lay between the germline ends. CDR1 and CDR2 (germline): LNHNV, YYDKDF (reference sequence). This CDR3 has 12 amino acids. This chain's CDR3 is CATSPSSYEQYF. DNA for the CDR3: TGTGCCACCAGCCCGTCCTCCTACGAGCAGTACTTC.

This clone was observed a few times. This chain connects TRBV29-1 to TRBJ2-1, with D maybe TRBD2 (6 bases). V was pared by 6 bases and J by 4 bases, with 13 bases between. The CDR3 totals 13 residues. Per the germline V gene, CDR1 is SQVTM and CDR2 is ANQGSEA. This CDR3 reads CSVSGLQYNEQFF. CDR3 DNA sequence: TGCAGCGTCTCGGGACTCCAATACAATGAGCAGTTCTTC.

V and J are TRBV11-3 and TRBJ2-2; D remains unclear. Trimming cost V 1 base and J 4 bases, with 4 bases left between them. Germline V gene lookup returns CDR1 SGHNT and CDR2 YENEEA. The CDR3 runs 13 residues. CDR3 amino acids: CASSLAGTGELFF. The CDR3 DNA follows: TGTGCCAGCAGCTTAGCCGGCACCGGGGAGCTGTTTTTT.

The rearrangement uses TRBV2 and TRBJ1-4; 9 bases align to TRBD1. In germline, CDR1 is SNHLY, CDR2 FYNNEI. Trimming at V came to 8 bases and at J to 7 bases, leaving 8 bases not matched to a gene. The CDR3 contains 14 residues. CDR3 DNA sequence: TGTGCCAGCTCATACAGGGGGCGGGTTGAAAAACTGTTTTTT. Protein: CASSYRGRVEKLFF. Complete variable domain (other parts from reference TRBV2 and TRBJ1-4): EPEVTQTPSHQVTQMGQEVILRCVPISNHLYFYWYRQILGQKVEFLVSFYNNEISEKSEIFDDQFSVERPDGSNFTLKIRSTKLEDSAMYFCASSYRGRVEKLFFGSGTQLSVL.

The count of this clone is one. The rearrangement links TRBV12-5 to TRBJ2-7; 9 bases align to TRBD1. After removal of 4 bases from V and 3 bases from J, the junction contained 7 bases not matched to a gene. Germline V gives CDR1 LGHNT, CDR2 FRNRAP. CDR3 length equals 15 residues. The CDR3 region has the DNA TGTGCTAGTGGTTCGGGGACAGGGATAGGCTACGAGCAGTACTTC. This sequence encodes CASGSGTGIGYEQYF. The full variable domain, completed using reference TRBV12-5 and TRBJ2-7, is DARVTQTPRHKVTEMGQEVTMRCQPILGHNTVFWYRQTMMQGLELLAYFRNRAPLDDSGMPKDRFSAEMPDATLATLKIQPSEPRDSAVYFCASGSGTGIGYEQYFGPGTRLTVT.